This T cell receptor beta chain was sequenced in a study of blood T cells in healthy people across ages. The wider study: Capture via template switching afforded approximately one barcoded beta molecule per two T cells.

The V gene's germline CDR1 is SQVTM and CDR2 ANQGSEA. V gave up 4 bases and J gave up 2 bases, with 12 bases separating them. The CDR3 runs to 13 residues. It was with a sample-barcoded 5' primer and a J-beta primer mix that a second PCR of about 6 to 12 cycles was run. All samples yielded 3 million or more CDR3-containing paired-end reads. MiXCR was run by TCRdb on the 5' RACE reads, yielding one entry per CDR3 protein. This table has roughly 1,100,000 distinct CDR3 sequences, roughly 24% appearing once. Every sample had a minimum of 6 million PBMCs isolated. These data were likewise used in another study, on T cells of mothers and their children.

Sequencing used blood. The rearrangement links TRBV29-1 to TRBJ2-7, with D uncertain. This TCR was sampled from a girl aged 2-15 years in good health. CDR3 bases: TGCAGCGTTGGGAACCTATGGACCTACGAGCAGTACTTC. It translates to CSVGNLWTYEQYF.